This passage covers 14 T cell receptor beta chains from one sample sequenced in a study of T cell clusters in autoimmune cytopenias. Multiplex touch-down PCR amplified TRB using TRB-A and TRB-B pools in one tube. TCRdb re-analyzed the multiplex PCR reads; it lists each CDR3 protein once, without DNA. Recorded for this sample: about 7,500 distinct CDR3 sequences. Tens of thousands of genome equivalents of blood DNA were amplified for TRB. The sequenced sample consisted of peripheral blood. All receptors come from a human donor with an autoimmune cytopenia or autoimmune hepatitis (not recorded which).

The chain has TRBV6-5 and TRBJ1-2; TCRdb proposes TRBD1, but this gene call is untestable without DNA. In germline, CDR1 is MNHEY, CDR2 SVGAGI. The CDR3 runs to 14 residues. The CDR3: CASSWSGGDYGYTF.

Judged by frequency, this clonotype is medium-sized. The CDR3 spells CATSSGTGGASDTQYF. The chain uses TRBV15 and TRBJ2-3; TCRdb picks TRBD1, but there is no DNA to check that call. Germline V gives CDR1 LNHNV, CDR2 YYDKDF (reference sequence). This CDR3 is built from 16 residues.

The V gene is TRBV6-1, the J gene TRBJ2-7. Germline lookup yields CDR1 MNHNS and CDR2 SASEGT. The length of the CDR3 is 16 residues. The CDR3 protein is CASSYNRIYVGYEQYF.

This clonotype is identified as medium-sized from frequency. The V call is TRBV19, the J call TRBJ2-5; without DNA, the TCRdb call of TRBD2 cannot be checked. Germline CDR1 LNHDA, CDR2 SQIVND (reference sequence). CDR3 length: 15 residues. The CDR3 loop reads CASSRTRSSWETQYF.

Considering frequency, this clonotype is medium-sized (0.01 to 0.1%). The chain couples TRBV29-1 to TRBJ1-1. This CDR3 is built from 12 residues. The germline V gene encodes CDR1 SQVTM and CDR2 ANQGSEA. CDR3 region: CSVESDGTEAFF.

By frequency, this clonotype is medium-sized (0.01 to 0.1%). The chain joins TRBV12-3 or TRBV12-4 to TRBJ1-4; TCRdb outputs TRBD1, but without DNA this stays unchecked. The CDR3 runs to 14 residues. CDR3 loop: CASSLWGKDEKLFF.

V and J are TRBV6-5 and TRBJ2-4; TCRdb designates TRBD1, a call that cannot be tested without DNA. CDR1 and CDR2 from the germline V gene are MNHEY and SVGAGI. The CDR3 length is 16 residues. The CDR3 sequence: CASGPAGVDAKNIQYF.

According to its frequency, this clonotype is medium-sized (0.01 to 0.1%). The rearrangement joins TRBV19 to TRBJ2-2; TCRdb designates TRBD1, a call that cannot be tested without DNA. The CDR3 totals 14 residues. Germline V CDR1 and CDR2: LNHDA, SQIVND (reference sequence). Here the CDR3 reads CASIKRQGAGELFF. Combining the CDR3 with reference TRBV19 and TRBJ2-2 gives the whole variable domain DGGITQSPKYLFRKEGQNVTLSCEQNLNHDAMYWYRQDPGQGLRLIYYSQIVNDFQKGDIAEGYSVSREKKESFPLTVTSAQKNPTAFYLCASIKRQGAGELFFGEGSRLTVL.

This clonotype is deemed medium-sized by its frequency. The gene calls are TRBV6-5 and TRBJ2-5; lacking DNA, the TRBD1 call made by TCRdb goes unchecked. Germline assignment: CDR1 MNHEY and CDR2 SVGAGI. The CDR3 spans 14 residues. The CDR3 protein is CASRRDRGVETQYF.

This clonotype is classed as medium-sized by frequency. The rearrangement uses TRBV7-9 and TRBJ1-6; as DNA is missing, the TRBD1 call by TCRdb cannot be tested. The length of the CDR3 is 11 residues. Per the germline V gene, CDR1 is SEHNR and CDR2 is FQNEAQ (reference sequence). CDR3: CASSSRSPLHF.

The genes are TRBV7-6 and TRBJ1-5; TCRdb outputs TRBD1, but without DNA this stays unchecked. CDR1 is SGHVS, CDR2 FNYEAQ, per germline. The CDR3 length is 14 residues. The chain's CDR3 is CASSSGTVDQPQHF.

The chain employs TRBV6-5 and TRBJ2-7; TCRdb's D call of TRBD1 is untestable without DNA. From germline, CDR1 is MNHEY and CDR2 SVGAGI. The CDR3 contains 15 residues. The CDR3 is CARRGQGAFSHEQYF.

This clonotype is labeled large based on frequency. The V gene is TRBV29-1, the J gene TRBJ2-3; the D call of TRBD1 rests on TCRdb alone, since no DNA is present to check it. Germline assignment: CDR1 SQVTM and CDR2 ANQGSEA. This CDR3 has 13 residues. CDR3 region: CSVVWGFTDTQYF.

Measured by frequency, this clonotype is medium-sized. The chain is built from TRBV18 and TRBJ1-2. CDR3 size: 11 residues. Germline values: CDR1 KGHSH, CDR2 LQKENI. This CDR3 is CASSSEEIYTF.